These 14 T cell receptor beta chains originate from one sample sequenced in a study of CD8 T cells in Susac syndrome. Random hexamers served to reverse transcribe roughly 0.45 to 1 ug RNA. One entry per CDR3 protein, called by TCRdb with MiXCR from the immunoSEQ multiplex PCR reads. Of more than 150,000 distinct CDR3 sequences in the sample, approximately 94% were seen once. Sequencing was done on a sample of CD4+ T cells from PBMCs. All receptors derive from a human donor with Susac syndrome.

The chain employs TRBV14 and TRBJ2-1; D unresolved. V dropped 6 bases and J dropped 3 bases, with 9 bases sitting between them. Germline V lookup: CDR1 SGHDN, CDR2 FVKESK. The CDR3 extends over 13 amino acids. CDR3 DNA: TGTGCCAGCAGTCCGGGTATCTACAATGAGCAGTTCTTC. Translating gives CASSPGIYNEQFF.

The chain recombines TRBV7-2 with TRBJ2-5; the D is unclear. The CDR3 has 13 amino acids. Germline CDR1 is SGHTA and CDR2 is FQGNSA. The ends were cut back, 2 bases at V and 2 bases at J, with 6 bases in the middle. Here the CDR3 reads CASSLNLQETQYF. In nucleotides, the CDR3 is TGTGCCAGCAGCTTAAACTTACAAGAGACCCAGTACTTC.

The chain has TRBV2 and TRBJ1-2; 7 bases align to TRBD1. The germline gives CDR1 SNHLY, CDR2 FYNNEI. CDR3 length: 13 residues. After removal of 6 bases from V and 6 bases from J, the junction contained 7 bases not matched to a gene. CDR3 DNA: TGTGCCAGCAGGGGTACAGGGGTGAATGGCTACACCTTC. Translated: CASRGTGVNGYTF.

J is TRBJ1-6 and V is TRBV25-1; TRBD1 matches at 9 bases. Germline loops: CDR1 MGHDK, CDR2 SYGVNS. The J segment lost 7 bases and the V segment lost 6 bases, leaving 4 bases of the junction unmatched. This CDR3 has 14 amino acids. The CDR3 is CASRPTGGNSPLHF. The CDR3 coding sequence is TGTGCCAGCAGACCGACAGGGGGGAATTCACCCCTCCACTTT.

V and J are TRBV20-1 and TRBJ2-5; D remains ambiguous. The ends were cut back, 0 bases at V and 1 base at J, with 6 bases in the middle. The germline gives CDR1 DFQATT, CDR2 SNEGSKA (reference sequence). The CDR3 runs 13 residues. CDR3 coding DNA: TGCAGTGCTAGAGACAGTAGCCAAGAGACCCAGTACTTC. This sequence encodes CSARDSSQETQYF.

This chain's CDR3 is CASSVEGKPTSYNEQFF. Written as DNA, the CDR3 is TGTGCCAGCAGCGTAGAAGGCAAGCCCACCTCCTACAATGAGCAGTTCTTC. The chain couples TRBV9 to TRBJ2-1; D remains ambiguous. The CDR3 sequence is 17 residues long. Germline V gene data show CDR1 as SGDLS and CDR2 as YYNGEE. V was cut by 0 bases and J by 0 bases, with 13 bases left in between.

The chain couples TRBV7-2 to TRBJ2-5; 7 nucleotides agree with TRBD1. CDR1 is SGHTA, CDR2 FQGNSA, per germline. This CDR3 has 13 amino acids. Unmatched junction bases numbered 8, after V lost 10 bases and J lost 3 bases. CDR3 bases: TGTGCCAATACCGGGACAGAAGAAGAGACCCAGTACTTC. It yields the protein CANTGTEEETQYF. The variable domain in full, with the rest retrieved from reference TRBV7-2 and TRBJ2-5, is GAGVSQSPSNKVTEKGKDVELRCDPISGHTALYWYRQSLGQGLEFLIYFQGNSAPDKSGLPSDRFSAERTGGSVSTLTIQRTQQEDSAVYLCANTGTEEETQYFGPGTRLLVL.

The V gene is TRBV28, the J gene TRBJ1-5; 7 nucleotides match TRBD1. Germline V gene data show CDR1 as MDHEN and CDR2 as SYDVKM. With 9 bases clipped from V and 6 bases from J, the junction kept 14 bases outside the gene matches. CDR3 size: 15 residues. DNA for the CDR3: TGTGCCAGTATCATCGACAGGGTGCTGGGTCAGCCCCAGCATTTT. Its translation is CASIIDRVLGQPQHF.

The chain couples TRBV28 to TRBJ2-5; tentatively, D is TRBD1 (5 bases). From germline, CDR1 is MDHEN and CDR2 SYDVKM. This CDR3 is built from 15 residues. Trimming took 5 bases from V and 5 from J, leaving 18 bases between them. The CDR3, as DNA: TGTGCCAGCAGTCCTCCCGAGCAGGGTTGGGAGACCCAGTACTTC. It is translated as CASSPPEQGWETQYF. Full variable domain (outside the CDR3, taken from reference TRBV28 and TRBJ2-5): DVKVTQSSRYLVKRTGEKVFLECVQDMDHENMFWYRQDPGLGLRLIYFSYDVKMKEKGDIPEGYSVSREKKERFSLILESASTNQTSMYLCASSPPEQGWETQYFGPGTRLLVL.

This CDR3 is CASSRLISYEQYF. CDR3 in DNA: TGTGCCAGCAGCCGACTAATCTCGTACGAGCAGTACTTC. This chain joins TRBV3-1 and TRBJ2-7, with a weak D call TRBD2 (5 bases). The germline V gene has CDR1 LGHDT and CDR2 YNNKEL (reference sequence). This CDR3 region has 13 residues. V dropped 4 bases and J dropped 4 bases, with 11 bases sitting between them.

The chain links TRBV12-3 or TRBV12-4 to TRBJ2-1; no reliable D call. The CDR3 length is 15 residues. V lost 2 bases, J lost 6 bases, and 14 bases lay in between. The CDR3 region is CASSLRWARSNEQFF. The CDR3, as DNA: TGTGCCAGCAGTTTAAGGTGGGCGCGGAGCAATGAGCAGTTCTTC.

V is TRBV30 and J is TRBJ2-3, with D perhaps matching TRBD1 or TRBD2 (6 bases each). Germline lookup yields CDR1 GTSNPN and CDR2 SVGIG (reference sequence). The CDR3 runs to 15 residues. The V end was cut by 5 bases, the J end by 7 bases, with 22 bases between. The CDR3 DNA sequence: TGTGCCTGGGAGGGGGACTCTCATAGCGGTTATACGCAGTATTTT. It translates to CAWEGDSHSGYTQYF.

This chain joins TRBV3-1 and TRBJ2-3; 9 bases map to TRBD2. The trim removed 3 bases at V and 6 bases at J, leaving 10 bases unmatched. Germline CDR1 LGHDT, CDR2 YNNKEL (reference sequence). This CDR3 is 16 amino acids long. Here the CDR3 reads CASSQGLAGRGDTQYF. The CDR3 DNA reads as TGTGCCAGCAGCCAGGGACTAGCCGGCCGTGGGGATACGCAGTATTTT.

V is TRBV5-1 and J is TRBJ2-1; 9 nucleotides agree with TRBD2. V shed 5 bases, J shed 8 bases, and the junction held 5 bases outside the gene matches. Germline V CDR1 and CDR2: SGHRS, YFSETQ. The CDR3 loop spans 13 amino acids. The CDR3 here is CASSPAGGHEQFF. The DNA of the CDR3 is TGCGCCAGCAGTCCGGCGGGAGGGCATGAGCAGTTCTTC.